This TCR beta chain was found in a study of vaccination and CD4 T cells after COVID-19. From germline, CDR1 is SGHNT and CDR2 YYREEE (reference sequence). This CDR3 has 14 amino acids. The V and J ends lost 8 bases and 6 bases respectively, with 17 bases between them. In regard to this clonotype: Its target is unknown.

The Oncomine TCR Beta short-read assay sequenced DNA from cultured CD4+ T cells. TCRdb re-analysed the PCR reads in MiXCR, keeping a single row per CDR3 protein. The table has roughly 12,000 distinct CDR3 sequences, 40% to 45% seen once; the top ten hold roughly 18%. The treatment was: approximately 11-day PBMC culture with coronavirus spike peptide pools or control peptides (ViraFEST assay). After culture for 9 to 10 days, isolation of CD4+ T cells was performed by negative selection. The TCR sequence derives from a human donor with COVID-19. The V and J genes are TRBV5-4 and TRBJ2-2, with TRBD2 as a possible D gene (5 bases). Sequencing was carried out using cultured CD4+ T cells from blood. In DNA form, the CDR3 reads TGTGCCAGTTCTAACGGATGGGGAGCCGGGGAGCTGTTTTTT. It specifies CASSNGWGAGELFF. Variable domain in full (rest from reference TRBV5-4 and TRBJ2-2): ETGVTQSPTHLIKTRGQQVTLRCSSQSGHNTVSWYQQALGQGPQFIFQYYREEENGRGNFPPRFSGLQFPNYSSELNVNALELDDSALYLCASSNGWGAGELFFGEGSRLTVL.